This T cell receptor beta chain stems from a study of radiotherapy plus CTLA-4 blockade in lung cancer (dated by TCRdb to 2017 to 2018). Regarding the research as a whole: Objective responses were observed in 15% to 20% of enrolled patients, and disease control was achieved in around 30%. Study-level results and caveats: After treatment with radiotherapy and ipilimumab, TCR clones that came from tumors expanded in the peripheral blood. The strongest predictors of response were reported to be early dynamic shifts in blood T cell clones along with a rise in serum interferon-beta following radiation.

The study evaluated CTLA-4 blockade (ipilimumab) given together with focal radiation therapy in patients who had chemo-refractory metastatic non-small-cell lung cancer. The method behind the library was the immunoSEQ multiplex PCR assay. TCRdb carries this immuneACCESS record with in-frame sequences only. Its versions omit some clonotypes, under half of them owing to an unresolved V gene in the studies checked, with the rest unexplained. This sample has 65,000 to 100,000 clones in its table, and 80% to 85% of those were observed once. The ten top clones hold 0.82% of the sample. Concerning this clone itself: Its antigen is still unknown. No base quality values were provided; no much bigger clone lies one nucleotide off.

The trim is 4 bases for V and 5 bases for J, with a gap of 17 bases between the germline ends. Including the terminal cysteine and phenylalanine, the CDR3 comprises 15 residues. Solely the CDR3 DNA is kept, with 45 bases framed from the first base. The germline V gene yields MGHDK for CDR1 and SYGVNS for CDR2. The receptor chain draws on TRBV25-1 and TRBJ1-1; D gene: possibly TRBD1, on 6 matching bases. The TCR was taken from a human donor with non-small cell lung cancer who had stable disease on radiotherapy plus ipilimumab. This material consisted of peripheral blood, taken from a patient treated with radiotherapy plus ipilimumab. The CDR3: CASSVGGPRGTEAFF. In nucleotide form, the sequence is TGTGCCAGCAGTGTGGGGGGCCCTAGAGGGACTGAAGCTTTCTTT.